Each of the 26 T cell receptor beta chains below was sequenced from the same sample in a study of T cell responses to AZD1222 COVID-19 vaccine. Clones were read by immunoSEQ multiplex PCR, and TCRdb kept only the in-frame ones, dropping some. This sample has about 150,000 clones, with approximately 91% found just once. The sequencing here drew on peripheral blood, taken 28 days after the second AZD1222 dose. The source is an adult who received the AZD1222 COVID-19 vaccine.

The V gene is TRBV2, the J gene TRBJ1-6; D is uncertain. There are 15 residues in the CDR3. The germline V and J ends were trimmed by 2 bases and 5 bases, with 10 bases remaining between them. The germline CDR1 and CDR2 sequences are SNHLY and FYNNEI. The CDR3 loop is CASSELSTNNSPLHF. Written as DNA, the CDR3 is TGTGCCAGCAGTGAATTATCCACCAATAATTCACCCCTCCACTTT.

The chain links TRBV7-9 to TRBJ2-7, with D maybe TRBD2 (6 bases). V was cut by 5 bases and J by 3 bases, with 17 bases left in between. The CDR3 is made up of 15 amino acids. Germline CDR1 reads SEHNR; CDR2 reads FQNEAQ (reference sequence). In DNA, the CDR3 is TGTGCCAGCAGCCTGACGGGACTCTCGGGCTACGAGCAGTACTTC. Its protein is CASSLTGLSGYEQYF. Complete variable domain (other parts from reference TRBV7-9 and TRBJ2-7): DTGVSQNPRHKITKRGQNVTFRCDPISEHNRLYWYRQTLGQGPEFLTYFQNEAQLEKSRLLSDRFSAERPKGSFSTLEIQRTEQGDSAMYLCASSLTGLSGYEQYFGPGTRLTVT.

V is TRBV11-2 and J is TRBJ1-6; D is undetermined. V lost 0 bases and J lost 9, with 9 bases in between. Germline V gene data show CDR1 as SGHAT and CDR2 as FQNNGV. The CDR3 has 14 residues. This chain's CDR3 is CASSLEAESSPLHF. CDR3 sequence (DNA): TGTGCCAGCAGCTTAGAGGCCGAAAGTTCACCCCTCCACTTT. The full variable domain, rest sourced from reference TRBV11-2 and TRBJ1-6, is EAGVAQSPRYKIIEKRQSVAFWCNPISGHATLYWYQQILGQGPKLLIQFQNNGVVDDSQLPKDRFSAERLKGVDSTLKIQPAKLEDSAVYLCASSLEAESSPLHFGNGTRLTVT.

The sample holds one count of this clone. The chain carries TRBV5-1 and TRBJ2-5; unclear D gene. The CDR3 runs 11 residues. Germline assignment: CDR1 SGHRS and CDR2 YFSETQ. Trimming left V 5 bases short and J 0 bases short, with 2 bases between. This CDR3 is CASRDQETQYF. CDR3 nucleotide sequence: TGCGCCAGCAGGGACCAAGAGACCCAGTACTTC.

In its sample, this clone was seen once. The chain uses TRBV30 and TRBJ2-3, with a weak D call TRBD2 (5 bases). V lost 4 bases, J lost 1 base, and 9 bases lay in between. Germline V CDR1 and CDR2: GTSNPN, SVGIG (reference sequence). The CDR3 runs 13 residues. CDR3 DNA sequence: TGTGCCTGGAAGAGGGATGGCACAGATACGCAGTATTTT. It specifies CAWKRDGTDTQYF.

CDR3 DNA: TGTGCCAGTAGTCCCCGGGGATATAGCAATCAGCCCCAGCATTTT. Protein sequence: CASSPRGYSNQPQHF. The rearrangement uses TRBV19 and TRBJ1-5; D remains unclear. The germline V and J ends were trimmed by 5 bases and 0 bases, with 11 bases remaining between them. The CDR3 is made up of 15 amino acids. The germline V gene encodes CDR1 LNHDA and CDR2 SQIVND (reference sequence).

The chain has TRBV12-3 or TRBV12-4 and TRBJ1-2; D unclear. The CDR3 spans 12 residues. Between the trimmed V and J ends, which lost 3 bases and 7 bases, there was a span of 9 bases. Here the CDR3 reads CASSFNVGGYTF. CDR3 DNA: TGTGCCAGCAGTTTTAATGTTGGTGGCTACACCTTC.

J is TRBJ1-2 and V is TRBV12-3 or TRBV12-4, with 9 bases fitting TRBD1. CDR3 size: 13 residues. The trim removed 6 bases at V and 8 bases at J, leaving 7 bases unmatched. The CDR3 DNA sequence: TGTGCCAGCAGCTCTAGACAGGGGGGAGGCTACACCTTC. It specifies CASSSRQGGGYTF.

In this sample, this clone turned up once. The chain's CDR3 is CAISESGSQNTEAFF. CDR3 bases: TGTGCCATCAGTGAGTCGGGGTCTCAGAACACTGAAGCTTTCTTT. This rearrangement joins TRBV10-3 to TRBJ1-1, with D uncertain. CDR1 is ENHRY, CDR2 SYGVKD, per germline. The V gene lost 0 bases and the J gene lost 1 base, with 9 bases spanning the gap. This CDR3 is 15 amino acids long.

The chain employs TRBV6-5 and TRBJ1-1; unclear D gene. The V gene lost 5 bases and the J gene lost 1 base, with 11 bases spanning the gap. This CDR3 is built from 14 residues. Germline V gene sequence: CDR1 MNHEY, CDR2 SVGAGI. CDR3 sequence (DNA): TGTGCCAGCAGTCCCTGGGCAACGAACACTGAAGCTTTCTTT. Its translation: CASSPWATNTEAFF.

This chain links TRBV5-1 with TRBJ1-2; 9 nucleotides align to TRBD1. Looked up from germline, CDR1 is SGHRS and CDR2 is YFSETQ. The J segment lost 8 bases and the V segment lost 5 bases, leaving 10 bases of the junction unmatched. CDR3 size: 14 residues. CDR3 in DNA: TGCGCCAGCAGTTCCGGAGGACAGGGGAAGGGCTACACCTTC. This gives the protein CASSSGGQGKGYTF.

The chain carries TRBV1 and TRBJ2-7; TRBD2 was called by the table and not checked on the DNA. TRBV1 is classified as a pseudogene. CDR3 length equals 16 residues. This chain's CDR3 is CTSSQGNSGTGYEQYF. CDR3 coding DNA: TGCACCAGCAGCCAAGGAAATAGCGGGACCGGTTACGAGCAGTACTTC.

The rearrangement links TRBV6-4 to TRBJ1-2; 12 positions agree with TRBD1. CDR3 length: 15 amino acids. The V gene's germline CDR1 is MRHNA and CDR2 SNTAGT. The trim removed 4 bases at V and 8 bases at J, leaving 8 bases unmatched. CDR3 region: CASSGPRDRGRGYTF. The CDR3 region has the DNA TGTGCCAGCAGTGGACCGCGGGACAGGGGGCGAGGCTACACCTTC.

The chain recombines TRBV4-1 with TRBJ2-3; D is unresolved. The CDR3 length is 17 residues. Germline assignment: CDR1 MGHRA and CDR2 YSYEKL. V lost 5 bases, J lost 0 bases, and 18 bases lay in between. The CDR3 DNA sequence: TGCGCCAGCAGCACATCTGGGCTAGGTACTAGCACAGATACGCAGTATTTT. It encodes CASSTSGLGTSTDTQYF.

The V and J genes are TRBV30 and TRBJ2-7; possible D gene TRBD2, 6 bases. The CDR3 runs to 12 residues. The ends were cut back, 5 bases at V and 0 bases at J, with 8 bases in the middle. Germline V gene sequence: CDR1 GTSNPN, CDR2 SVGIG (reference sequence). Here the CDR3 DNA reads TGTGCCTGGGGGGACTCCTCCTACGAGCAGTACTTC. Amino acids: CAWGDSSYEQYF.

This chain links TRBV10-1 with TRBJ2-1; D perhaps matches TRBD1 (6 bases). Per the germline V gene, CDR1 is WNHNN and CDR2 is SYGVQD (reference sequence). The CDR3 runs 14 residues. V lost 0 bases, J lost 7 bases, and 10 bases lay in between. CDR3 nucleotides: TGCGCCAGCAGTGAGTCGACAGGTCTGAATGAGCAGTTCTTC. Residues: CASSESTGLNEQFF.

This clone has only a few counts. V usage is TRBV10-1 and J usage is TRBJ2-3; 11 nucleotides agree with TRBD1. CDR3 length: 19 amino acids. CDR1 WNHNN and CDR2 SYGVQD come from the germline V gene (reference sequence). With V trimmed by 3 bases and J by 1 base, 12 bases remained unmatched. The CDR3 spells CASSDFVGQGDLGTDTQYF. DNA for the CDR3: TGCGCCAGCAGTGACTTCGTGGGACAGGGGGACTTAGGCACAGATACGCAGTATTTT.

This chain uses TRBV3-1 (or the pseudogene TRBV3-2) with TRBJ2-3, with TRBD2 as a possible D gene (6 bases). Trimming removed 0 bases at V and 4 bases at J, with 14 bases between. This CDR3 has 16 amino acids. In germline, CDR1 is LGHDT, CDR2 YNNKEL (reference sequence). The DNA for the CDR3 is TGTGCCAGCAGCCAAGATCGGGGGAGCAGCCCAGATACGCAGTATTTT. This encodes CASSQDRGSSPDTQYF.

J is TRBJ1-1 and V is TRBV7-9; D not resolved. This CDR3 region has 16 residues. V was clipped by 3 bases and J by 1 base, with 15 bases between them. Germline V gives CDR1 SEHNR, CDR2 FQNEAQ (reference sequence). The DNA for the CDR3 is TGTGCCAGCAGCTTGCTGGCGTTAATCGCGAACACTGAAGCTTTCTTT. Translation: CASSLLALIANTEAFF.

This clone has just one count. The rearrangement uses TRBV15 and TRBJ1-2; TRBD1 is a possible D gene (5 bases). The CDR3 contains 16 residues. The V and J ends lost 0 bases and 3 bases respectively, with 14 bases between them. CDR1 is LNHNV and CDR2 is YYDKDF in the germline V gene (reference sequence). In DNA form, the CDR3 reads TGTGCCACCAGCAGAGATACAGACAGAACTTACTATGGCTACACCTTC. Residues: CATSRDTDRTYYGYTF. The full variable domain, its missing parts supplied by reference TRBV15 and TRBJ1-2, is DAMVIQNPRYQVTQFGKPVTLSCSQTLNHNVMYWYQQKSSQAPKLLFHYYDKDFNNEADTPDNFQSRRPNTSFCFLDIRSPGLGDTAMYLCATSRDTDRTYYGYTFGSGTRLTVV.

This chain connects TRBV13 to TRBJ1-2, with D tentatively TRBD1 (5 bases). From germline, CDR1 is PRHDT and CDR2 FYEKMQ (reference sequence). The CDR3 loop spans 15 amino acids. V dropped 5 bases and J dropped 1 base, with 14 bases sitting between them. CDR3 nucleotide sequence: TGTGCCAGCAGCCTAAGACTCGGGGGTAACTATGGCTACACCTTC. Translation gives CASSLRLGGNYGYTF.

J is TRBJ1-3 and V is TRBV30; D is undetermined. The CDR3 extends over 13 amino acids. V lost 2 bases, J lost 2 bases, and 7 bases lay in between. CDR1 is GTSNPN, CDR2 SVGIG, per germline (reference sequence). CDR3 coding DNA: TGTGCCTGGAGTTACGGCCCTGGAAACACCATATATTTT. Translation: CAWSYGPGNTIYF.

The CDR3 DNA is TGTGCTAGTGGTTTCGCACTAGCGGATAATGAGCAGTTCTTC. Translated, it gives CASGFALADNEQFF. V is TRBV12-5 and J is TRBJ2-1; 8 bases align to TRBD2. In germline, CDR1 is LGHNT, CDR2 FRNRAP. J lost 7 bases, V lost 3 bases, and 5 bases had no gene match. CDR3 length: 14 residues.

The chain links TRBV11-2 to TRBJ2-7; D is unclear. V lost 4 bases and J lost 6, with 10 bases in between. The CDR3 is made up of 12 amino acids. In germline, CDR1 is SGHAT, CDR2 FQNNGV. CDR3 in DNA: TGTGCCAGCAGCTATCGACCAATCGAGCAGTACTTC. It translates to CASSYRPIEQYF.

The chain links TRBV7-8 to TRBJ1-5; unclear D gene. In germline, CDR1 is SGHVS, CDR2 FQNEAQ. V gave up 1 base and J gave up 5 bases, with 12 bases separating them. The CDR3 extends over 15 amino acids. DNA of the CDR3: TGTGCCAGCAGCTTAGAGGCGCAACCGTATCAGCCCCAGCATTTT. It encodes CASSLEAQPYQPQHF. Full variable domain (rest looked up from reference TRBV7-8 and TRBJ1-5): GAGVSQSPRYKVAKRGQDVALRCDPISGHVSLFWYQQALGQGPEFLTYFQNEAQLDKSGLPSDRFFAERPEGSVSTLKIQRTQQEDSAVYLCASSLEAQPYQPQHFGDGTRLSIL.

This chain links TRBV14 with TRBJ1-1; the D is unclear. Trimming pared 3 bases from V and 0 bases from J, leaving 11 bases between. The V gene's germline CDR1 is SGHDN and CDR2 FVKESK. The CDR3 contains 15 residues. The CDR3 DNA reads TGTGCCAGCAGCCACCAGGCGGAAGTGAACACTGAAGCTTTCTTT. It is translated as CASSHQAEVNTEAFF.